What follows is one TCR beta chain and its context. This clonotype was recorded at least ten times. Its cognate antigen has yet to be identified. No much larger clone is present one base from it, and per-base qualities are unavailable. These data belong to a study of spatial heterogeneity in lung cancer (dated by TCRdb to between 2018 and 2021). A note on the overall study: Beta-chain transcripts were consistently detected in greater numbers than alpha-chain transcripts, which likely reflected higher beta-chain transcript abundance. In the raw uncorrected reads, each unique combination of TCR and UMI appeared more than ten times on average. At surgery, hundreds of tumor regions, around 65 matched nontumor lung samples and fewer than 60 PBMC samples were TCR-sequenced for both alpha and beta chains. Nonsynonymous mutation counts, determined by whole-exome sequencing of tumor tissue, were related to TCR repertoire features. TCR alpha and beta repertoires were quantitatively compared across multiple tumor regions, matched nontumor lung and blood in non-small cell lung cancer.

The library came from 5' RACE. TCRdb shows the sequencer as NextSeq 500. In the TCR library protocol, a unique molecular identifier was attached to each TCR cDNA molecule so that PCR and sequencing errors could be corrected. Per the authors' processing: TCR identification, UMI-based error correction and CDR3 extraction were all carried out with Decombinator tools. Expanded TCRs were defined as those above a frequency of 2 per 1,000, corresponding to the top 1% of the tumor frequency distribution. Renyi diversity was calculated using the R vegan package after each repertoire was subsampled 100 times to 5,000 TCRs. CDR3 similarity networks were built from amino acid triplet string-kernel similarity, with CDR3s being connected when pairwise similarity was above 0.82. In-frame beta chains were kept once TCRdb had trimmed the public reads at Q25 with fastp and called clones with MiXCR. All rows with the same CDR3 protein become a single entry with the most common DNA and genes. Here the V and J calls rest on TCRdb's processing, not on the authors' analysis. Across this sample there are 40,000 to 55,000 distinct CDR3 sequences, with around 13% seen only once. About 57% of the sample goes to the ten largest clones.

From a lookup of the germline V gene, CDR1 and CDR2 are MDHEN and SYDVKM. Taken from cysteine to phenylalanine, the CDR3 has 19 residues. This entry keeps only the CDR3 DNA: 57 bases, framed from base 1. Unmatched junction bases come to 12, with V trimmed by 2 bases and J by 0 bases. What the study reported, not specific to this receptor: Ubiquitous expanded tumor TCRs were detected in blood more often at tumor resection than at routine follow-up. Confirming at a functional level the hypothesis that regional TCRs recognize regional mutations was considered to require additional single-cell paired TCR alpha and beta sequencing.

The label giving this sample's time point can be read as: sample taken at primary tumor resection. The donors were more than 60 patients from the lung TRACERx cohort who had early-stage, untreated non-small cell lung cancer. TCR sequencing used whole RNA extracted from tumor and nontumor lung tissue, or from cryopreserved PBMC samples, without cell sorting. Only patients for whom sufficient RNA was available from at least two tumor regions were selected for TCR sequencing. Sequencing used PBMCs, obtained at surgery. This TCR derives from a male donor with early-stage non-small cell lung cancer. The rearranged chain carries TRBV28 and TRBJ2-7; 11 central bases correspond to TRBD2. The nucleotides read TGTGCCAGCAGTTTAAGTTTGCTTACTAGCGGGGGAAGCTCCTACGAGCAGTACTTC. Its product reads: CASSLSLLTSGGSSYEQYF. Outside the CDR3, residues come from the reference TRBV28 and TRBJ2-7 proteins, so the full variable domain is: DVKVTQSSRYLVKRTGEKVFLECVQDMDHENMFWYRQDPGLGLRLIYFSYDVKMKEKGDIPEGYSVSREKKERFSLILESASTNQTSMYLCASSLSLLTSGGSSYEQYFGPGTRLTVT.